The 17 T cell receptor beta chains below were found in one sample sequenced in a study of early stage breast cancer tumors. Method: immunoSEQ multiplex PCR; TCRdb's copy keeps in-frame clones and lacks some. This sample carries roughly 34,000 clones, approximately 69% of them seen once, and the ten largest clones take 6.5% to 8%. The sample taken for sequencing was blood. All receptors derive from a person in their sixties with breast cancer.

The chain recombines TRBV10-3 with TRBJ1-2; 7 bases fit TRBD1. The CDR3 is made up of 12 amino acids. CDR1 is ENHRY and CDR2 is SYGVKD in the germline V gene. V gave up 6 bases and J gave up 3 bases; unmatched junction bases: 1. The CDR3 DNA sequence: TGTGCCATCAGCGGGACAGACTATGGCTACACCTTC. It translates to CAISGTDYGYTF.

The V call is TRBV6-1, the J call TRBJ2-7; a possible D gene is TRBD2 (6 bases). Trimming took off 2 bases at V and 0 bases at J, with 14 bases between the two ends. Germline CDR1 MNHNS, CDR2 SASEGT. This CDR3 is 16 amino acids long. CDR3 coding DNA: TGTGCCAGCAGTGAACCTGGGACTGAGAGCTCCTACGAGCAGTACTTC. Translated: CASSEPGTESSYEQYF.

V usage is TRBV5-1 and J usage is TRBJ1-4, with TRBD1 identical over 7 bases. The germline V gene encodes CDR1 SGHRS and CDR2 YFSETQ. The V gene end was trimmed by 4 bases and the J gene end by 5 bases; junction bases not matched to a gene: 5. This CDR3 is built from 14 residues. Written as DNA, the CDR3 is TGCGCCAGCAGCGGGGGACAGATAAATGAAAAACTGTTTTTT. This sequence encodes CASSGGQINEKLFF.

The J gene is TRBJ2-3, the V gene TRBV5-1, with 9 positions matching TRBD2. The CDR3 has 15 amino acids. Trimming cost V 1 base and J 4 bases; bases outside gene matches: 4. Germline CDR1 and CDR2: SGHRS and YFSETQ. The CDR3 protein is CASSLNGLAPDTQYF. CDR3 nucleotide sequence: TGCGCCAGCAGCTTGAATGGACTAGCGCCAGATACGCAGTATTTT.

About this clone itself: This CDR3 is missing its conserved last phenylalanine or tryptophan, likely due to a read error. Because the CDR3's place on the DNA is in doubt, the DNA is left out and the CDR3 is given as listed by TCRdb. The J gene is TRBJ1-1, the V gene TRBV25-1; TRBD1 reflects the table's D call only, with no check against the DNA. Per the germline V gene, CDR1 is MGHDK and CDR2 is SYGVNS. The CDR3 region is 10 residues in length, termini included. The CDR3 reads CASKGAAIPV.

J is TRBJ1-1 and V is TRBV7-9; a possible D gene is TRBD1 (6 bases). The germline V and J ends were trimmed by 8 bases and 4 bases, with 11 bases remaining between them. Germline V gives CDR1 SEHNR, CDR2 FQNEAQ (reference sequence). This CDR3 contains 12 residues. The CDR3 sequence: CASGGLITEAFF. The CDR3 bases are TGTGCCAGCGGGGGCCTTATCACTGAAGCTTTCTTT. Supplemented by reference TRBV7-9 and TRBJ1-1, the full variable domain reads DTGVSQNPRHKITKRGQNVTFRCDPISEHNRLYWYRQTLGQGPEFLTYFQNEAQLEKSRLLSDRFSAERPKGSFSTLEIQRTEQGDSAMYLCASGGLITEAFFGQGTRLTVV.

This clone is medium-sized within its sample. The DNA of the CDR3 is TGTGCCAGCAGTGAAGGTTGGACGGCCTATGGCTACACCTTC. It codes for CASSEGWTAYGYTF. The V call is TRBV25-1, the J call TRBJ1-2, with no clear D. Trimming took 2 bases from V and 4 from J, leaving 11 bases between them. This CDR3 spans 14 amino acids. Germline CDR1 MGHDK, CDR2 SYGVNS.

This clone appeared once. The chain combines TRBV28 with TRBJ2-1; D possibly matches TRBD1 or TRBD2 (5 bases each). Germline V gene sequence: CDR1 MDHEN, CDR2 SYDVKM. The V gene lost 4 bases and the J gene lost 5 bases, with 15 bases spanning the gap. CDR3 size: 15 residues. The CDR3 here is CASSSLVGDDNEQFF. The CDR3 region has the DNA TGTGCCAGCAGTTCTCTAGTAGGGGACGACAATGAGCAGTTCTTC.

The rearrangement links TRBV7-6 to TRBJ1-2; no firm D call. From germline, CDR1 is SGHVS and CDR2 FNYEAQ. The CDR3 length is 15 residues. The germline V and J ends were trimmed by 5 bases and 6 bases, with 19 bases remaining between them. The CDR3 reads CASSPSDEKSDGYTF. The CDR3 bases are TGTGCCAGCAGCCCTTCCGACGAAAAAAGCGATGGCTACACCTTC.

The chain links TRBV5-6 to TRBJ2-5; 14 bases line up with TRBD2. The CDR3 has 16 amino acids. The V segment lost 6 bases and the J segment 7 bases; nucleotides outside the gene matches: 11. CDR1 and CDR2 from the germline V gene are SGHDT and YYEEEE. In DNA form, the CDR3 reads TGTGCCAGCACCACCGGGACTAGCGGGAGTTCCGGGACCCAGTACTTC. Translated, it gives CASTTGTSGSSGTQYF.

The V call is TRBV4-2, the J call TRBJ2-3; D is unclear. The CDR3 totals 12 residues. With 4 bases removed from V and 4 bases from J, the gap between germline ends came to 6 bases. Germline CDR1 is LGHNA and CDR2 is YNFKEQ. CDR3 DNA: TGTGCCAGCAGCCCGAGCGCAGATACGCAGTATTTT. It is translated as CASSPSADTQYF.

The chain has TRBV5-4 and TRBJ2-3; D is uncertain. Germline CDR1 SGHNT, CDR2 YYREEE (reference sequence). The CDR3 covers 12 residues. The V gene lost 4 bases and the J gene lost 4 bases, with 7 bases spanning the gap. The CDR3 region has the DNA TGTGCCAGCAGCCTCCTGTCAGATACGCAGTATTTT. Its protein product is CASSLLSDTQYF.

This sequence joins TRBV2 and TRBJ1-2, with D hard to call. CDR1 is SNHLY, CDR2 FYNNEI, per germline. This CDR3 spans 12 amino acids. V lost 2 bases and J lost 3, with 4 bases in between. The CDR3 reads CASSEIDYGYTF. The CDR3 region has the DNA TGTGCCAGCAGTGAAATTGACTATGGCTACACCTTC.

This clone was found a few times. This chain links TRBV6-6 with TRBJ2-3; TRBD2 matches at 7 bases. Germline V CDR1 and CDR2: MNHNY, SVGAGI (reference sequence). The CDR3 extends over 16 amino acids. V dropped 2 bases and J dropped 3; count of bases not matched to a gene: 8. CDR3 nucleotides: TGTGCCAGCAGTTACCGGTTGATGGGAGGGACAGATACGCAGTATTTT. Its protein product is CASSYRLMGGTDTQYF.

This chain links TRBV2 with TRBJ2-5, with D possibly TRBD2 on 5 matching bases. Per the germline V gene, CDR1 is SNHLY and CDR2 is FYNNEI. V shed 8 bases and J shed 7 bases, with 32 bases lying between them. This CDR3 is built from 18 residues. The CDR3 region has the DNA TGTGCCAGCCTCCCAATCCTGCGACACCCAATAGGGAGTGGGACCCAGTACTTC. It is translated as CASLPILRHPIGSGTQYF.

V usage is TRBV4-2 and J usage is TRBJ2-7, with 12 bases matching TRBD2. CDR3 length: 16 residues. The germline V gene encodes CDR1 LGHNA and CDR2 YNFKEQ. After removal of 1 base from V and 5 bases from J, the junction contained 6 bases not matched to a gene. The CDR3 here is CASSQAPSGGANEQYF. The CDR3 DNA sequence: TGTGCCAGCAGCCAAGCCCCTAGCGGGGGGGCTAACGAGCAGTACTTC.

This rearrangement joins TRBV28 to TRBJ2-6; 13 bases line up with TRBD2. V dropped 6 bases and J dropped 4; count of bases not matched to a gene: 9. The CDR3 has 18 amino acids. CDR1 is MDHEN, CDR2 SYDVKM, per germline. In DNA form, the CDR3 reads TGTGCCAGCAGCCTCGTTACTAGCGGGAGGGGAGGGGCCAACGTCCTGACTTTC. Protein: CASSLVTSGRGGANVLTF.